This T cell receptor beta chain was sequenced during a study of CD8 T cells in Susac syndrome. The wider study: Within the sequenced Susac syndrome patient group, six exhibited active disease and under 10 were in remission.

The CD8+ and CD4+ T cells were negatively isolated, with the TEMRA cells enriched by FACS. Roughly 0.45 to 1 ug RNA was reverse transcribed with random hexamers. TCRdb processed the immunoSEQ multiplex PCR reads anew with MiXCR; each CDR3 protein has one entry. The top ten clones hold roughly 0.14% of a sample with roughly 130,000 distinct CDR3 sequences, 96% of them seen once. Germline CDR1 reads SGHTA; CDR2 reads FQGNSA. The CDR3 covers 14 residues. V was cut by 1 base and J by 3 bases, with 6 bases left in between. This clonotype was sampled from a human donor with Susac syndrome. The sequenced material came from CD4+ T cells from PBMCs. The chain employs TRBV7-2 and TRBJ2-2; D not certain. The CDR3 coding sequence is TGTGCCAGCAGCTTAGTTATGTACACCGGGGAGCTGTTTTTT. Its translation: CASSLVMYTGELFF.